The 7 T cell receptor beta chains below all came from one sample that was sequenced in a study of cytomegalovirus exposure and HLA in healthy donors. PCR employed 60 Vbeta and 13 Jbeta primers. Libraries were prepared by immunoSEQ multiplex PCR; TCRdb keeps only in-frame clonotypes and omits some of them. This sample has some 110,000 clones; about 70% occur once, and the top ten carry 2.8%. Input material: PBMCs. Source of these receptors: a female donor in good health and CMV-seronegative.

The chain joins TRBV6-1 to TRBJ2-5; D gene ambiguous. The V end was cut by 1 base, the J end by 10 bases, with 7 bases between. The CDR3 loop spans 11 amino acids. Germline V gene sequence: CDR1 MNHNS, CDR2 SASEGT. CDR3 sequence reads: CASSEGVIQYF. CDR3 in DNA: TGTGCCAGCAGTGAAGGTGTAATCCAGTACTTC.

The chain is built from TRBV5-6 and TRBJ1-2; tentative D call: TRBD1 (5 bases). V was shortened by 0 bases and J by 6 bases, with 9 bases between the two germline ends. Germline V gene lookup returns CDR1 SGHDT and CDR2 YYEEEE. The CDR3 has 13 residues. CDR3 sequence reads: CASSLVGRDGYTF. The CDR3, as DNA: TGTGCCAGCAGCTTGGTGGGGCGAGATGGCTACACCTTC.

The chain is built from TRBV28 and TRBJ1-2; no clear D. The CDR3 is made up of 12 amino acids. Between the trimmed V and J ends, which lost 4 bases and 5 bases, there was a span of 8 bases. Germline assignment: CDR1 MDHEN and CDR2 SYDVKM. The CDR3 is CASSSTGYGYTF. The CDR3 bases are TGTGCCAGCAGTTCCACGGGGTATGGCTACACCTTC.

This clone was detected ten times or more. V is TRBV7-6 and J is TRBJ2-1, with 9 nucleotides matching TRBD2. V gave up 2 bases and J gave up 1 base; unmatched junction bases: 15. This CDR3 is 20 amino acids long. CDR1 is SGHVS, CDR2 FNYEAQ, per germline. The CDR3 region is CASSLPPRRRGGASYNEQFF. Here the CDR3 DNA reads TGTGCCAGCAGCTTACCGCCTCGGAGGCGGGGGGGTGCTTCCTACAATGAGCAGTTCTTC. The entire variable domain, with the rest obtained from reference TRBV7-6 and TRBJ2-1, is as follows: GAGVSQSPRYKVTKRGQDVALRCDPISGHVSLYWYRQALGQGPEFLTYFNYEAQQDKSGLPNDRFSAERPEGSISTLTIQRTEQRDSAMYRCASSLPPRRRGGASYNEQFFGPGTRLTVL.

The J gene is TRBJ2-5, the V gene TRBV15, with D possibly matching TRBD1 (6 bases). CDR3 size: 15 residues. Germline values: CDR1 LNHNV, CDR2 YYDKDF (reference sequence). Trimming took 3 bases from V and 5 from J, leaving 16 bases between them. CDR3 amino acids: CATSSTKGVGETQYF. Here the CDR3 DNA reads TGTGCCACCAGCAGTACTAAGGGGGTTGGGGAGACCCAGTACTTC.

This chain uses TRBV5-1 with TRBJ2-3; maybe TRBD2 (5 bases). Per the germline V gene, CDR1 is SGHRS and CDR2 is YFSETQ. V lost 0 bases and J lost 4, with 6 bases in between. The CDR3 totals 13 residues. CDR3 DNA: TGCGCCAGCAGCTTGGGCGGGTCAGATACGCAGTATTTT. This sequence encodes CASSLGGSDTQYF. Filled out from reference TRBV5-1 and TRBJ2-3, the complete variable domain reads KAGVTQTPRYLIKTRGQQVTLSCSPISGHRSVSWYQQTPGQGLQFLFEYFSETQRNKGNFPGRFSGRQFSNSRSEMNVSTLELGDSALYLCASSLGGSDTQYFGPGTRLTVL.

This chain uses TRBV18 with TRBJ2-1; weak D call: TRBD2 (6 bases). Trimming stripped 3 bases from V and 5 bases from J, with 14 bases between. The length of the CDR3 is 15 residues. The germline V gene has CDR1 KGHSH and CDR2 LQKENI. The CDR3, as DNA: TGTGCCAGCTCACCCATTCTGGCGGGGAACAATGAGCAGTTCTTC. This sequence encodes CASSPILAGNNEQFF. Together with reference TRBV18 and TRBJ2-1, the CDR3 gives the full variable domain: NAGVMQNPRHLVRRRGQEARLRCSPMKGHSHVYWYRQLPEEGLKFMVYLQKENIIDESGMPKERFSAEFPKEGPSILRIQQVVRGDSAAYFCASSPILAGNNEQFFGPGTRLTVL.